Following are 21 T cell receptor beta chains from one sample sequenced in a study of T-cell memory formation after mild COVID-19. TCRdb analysed the 5' RACE reads with MiXCR anew, one entry per CDR3 protein. In the table there are about 140,000 distinct CDR3 sequences, about 14% of which are singletons. The sequenced sample was PBMCs or a T cell subset sorted from them (not recorded which). All receptors derive from an adult woman who had mild COVID-19 (a few samples of this study predate the infection). Cell type and time point are not known.

In its sample, this clonotype was seen a few times. V and J are TRBV20-1 and TRBJ2-7; TRBD1 aligns across 7 bases. V gave up 5 bases and J gave up 0 bases; unmatched junction bases: 4. The CDR3 consists of 13 residues. Germline V CDR1 and CDR2: DFQATT, SNEGSKA (reference sequence). This chain's CDR3 is CSARQGGSYEQYF. Written as DNA, the CDR3 is TGCAGTGCTCGACAGGGTGGCTCCTACGAGCAGTACTTC.

The chain has TRBV9 and TRBJ2-1; D may be TRBD2 (5 bases). Per the germline V gene, CDR1 is SGDLS and CDR2 is YYNGEE. The V end was cut by 5 bases, the J end by 8 bases, with 8 bases between. This CDR3 is built from 11 residues. CDR3 sequence (DNA): TGTGCCAGCAGTAGCGTCCATGAGCAGTTCTTC. Translating gives CASSSVHEQFF.

This sequence joins TRBV7-2 and TRBJ1-5; D unresolved. Germline V lookup: CDR1 SGHTA, CDR2 FQGNSA. There are 14 residues in the CDR3. The germline V and J ends were trimmed by 3 bases and 1 base, with 7 bases remaining between them. In nucleotides, the CDR3 is TGTGCCAGCAGCTTGGGAATGAGCAATCAGCCCCAGCATTTT. It codes for CASSLGMSNQPQHF.

In its sample, this clonotype was seen a few times. V is TRBV12-3 or TRBV12-4 and J is TRBJ2-1, with D perhaps TRBD2 (7 bases). CDR3 length: 14 residues. Trimming removed 9 bases at V and 4 bases at J, with 16 bases between. The DNA of the CDR3 is TGTGCCAGTCTGTATGGGGGGGCATACAATGAGCAGTTCTTC. It specifies CASLYGGAYNEQFF.

This clonotype has only a few counts. This chain's CDR3 is CASSPRGGGKETQYF. In DNA form, the CDR3 reads TGTGCCAGCAGCCCCCGGGGAGGCGGGAAAGAGACCCAGTACTTC. The J gene is TRBJ2-5, the V gene TRBV9; a weak D match, TRBD2 (6 bases). Germline values: CDR1 SGDLS, CDR2 YYNGEE. CDR3 length equals 15 residues. The V and J ends lost 4 bases and 3 bases respectively, with 16 bases between them.

This clonotype occurred many times. The chain employs TRBV20-1 and TRBJ2-1; 7 bases map to TRBD2. Germline values: CDR1 DFQATT, CDR2 SNEGSKA (reference sequence). This CDR3 spans 15 amino acids. Losses at the gene ends were 1 base for V and 5 bases for J; bases not matched to a gene: 8. CDR3 loop: CSARVQREANNEQFF. Here the CDR3 DNA reads TGCAGTGCTAGAGTTCAGCGGGAAGCCAACAATGAGCAGTTCTTC.

This clonotype was counted only a few times. This chain uses TRBV20-1 with TRBJ2-7, with 10 positions matching TRBD2. V shed 5 bases, J shed 3 bases, and the junction held 4 bases outside the gene matches. The CDR3 totals 13 residues. CDR1 and CDR2 from the germline V gene are DFQATT and SNEGSKA (reference sequence). The CDR3 is CSAPGTSDYEQYF. The CDR3 region has the DNA TGCAGTGCTCCCGGGACTAGCGACTACGAGCAGTACTTC.

This clonotype was seen repeatedly, ten times or more. V gene TRBV14 combines with J gene TRBJ2-7; 7 nucleotides line up with TRBD1. The germline CDR1 and CDR2 sequences are SGHDN and FVKESK. This CDR3 is built from 17 residues. The V gene end was trimmed by 1 base and the J gene end by 4 bases; junction bases not matched to a gene: 13. CDR3 loop: CASSQGLRDSLSYEQYF. The DNA of the CDR3 is TGTGCCAGCAGCCAAGGACTCCGGGACAGCCTGTCTTACGAGCAGTACTTC.

The rearrangement uses TRBV7-9 and TRBJ1-1; 9 nucleotides match TRBD1. Germline-derived CDR1 and CDR2 are SEHNR and FQNEAQ (reference sequence). Trimming at V came to 1 base and at J to 5 bases, leaving 5 bases not matched to a gene. This CDR3 has 15 amino acids. CDR3 amino acids: CASSLGDREGTEAFF. For the CDR3, the DNA is TGTGCCAGCAGCTTAGGGGACAGGGAGGGGACTGAAGCTTTCTTT.

This clonotype appeared a few times. The junction differs from germline at one of its ends, possibly a read error. The V call is TRBV25-1, the J call TRBJ2-2, with a weak D call TRBD2 (6 bases). The CDR3 length is 15 residues. CDR1 and CDR2 (germline): MGHDK, SYGVNS. CDR3 loop: CATSSRGPNTGELFF. The CDR3 nucleotides read TGTGCCACCAGTTCGCGGGGTCCGAACACCGGGGAGCTGTTTTTT.

This clonotype was counted a few times. The chain joins TRBV7-2 to TRBJ2-7; D may match TRBD1 or TRBD2 (5 bases each). Germline loops: CDR1 SGHTA, CDR2 FQGNSA. CDR3 length: 14 amino acids. V was shortened by 5 bases and J by 5 bases, with 16 bases between the two germline ends. The CDR3 is CASSHYRGPDEQYF. DNA for the CDR3: TGTGCCAGCAGCCACTATAGGGGACCAGACGAGCAGTACTTC.

The J gene is TRBJ1-2, the V gene TRBV27; D unclear. V was trimmed by 2 bases and J by 4 bases, leaving 8 bases between them. CDR3 length equals 13 residues. Germline V CDR1 and CDR2: MNHEY, SMNVEV (reference sequence). CDR3 residues: CASSLSRTYGYTF. The DNA of the CDR3 is TGTGCCAGCAGTTTAAGTCGAACCTATGGCTACACCTTC.

This sequence joins TRBV24-1 and TRBJ2-2; D is unresolved. The germline V and J ends were trimmed by 3 bases and 2 bases, with 15 bases remaining between them. The CDR3 loop spans 17 amino acids. From germline, CDR1 is KGHDR and CDR2 SFDVKD. CDR3 amino acids: CATSDAGPKDNTGELFF. For the CDR3, the DNA is TGTGCCACCAGTGATGCCGGACCTAAAGATAACACCGGGGAGCTGTTTTTT.

The chain carries TRBV4-1 and TRBJ2-2, with D tentatively TRBD2 (5 bases). Germline V gene lookup returns CDR1 MGHRA and CDR2 YSYEKL. The V end was cut by 2 bases, the J end by 4 bases, with 11 bases between. There are 15 residues in the CDR3. The DNA for the CDR3 is TGCGCCAGCAGCCAACGGACTGTGGTCACCGGGGAGCTGTTTTTT. It encodes CASSQRTVVTGELFF.

This clonotype was seen a few times. The chain's CDR3 is CAISDPAKGTELDYEQYF. The DNA for the CDR3 is TGTGCCATCAGTGACCCGGCGAAAGGGACAGAACTAGATTACGAGCAGTACTTC. V is TRBV10-3 and J is TRBJ2-7, with 7 nucleotides matching TRBD1. Germline CDR1 ENHRY, CDR2 SYGVKD. After removal of 3 bases from V and 4 bases from J, the junction contained 18 bases not matched to a gene. This CDR3 region has 18 residues.

The table lists this clonotype with a few counts. The CDR3 is CATSDLAGGKTQYF. CDR3 nucleotide sequence: TGTGCCACCAGTGACCTAGCGGGGGGGAAAACCCAGTACTTC. V and J are TRBV24-1 and TRBJ2-5, with 12 positions matching TRBD2. Germline values: CDR1 KGHDR, CDR2 SFDVKD. J gave up 8 bases and V 4 bases, and 4 bases lay outside the gene matches. CDR3 length equals 14 residues.

This chain uses TRBV27 with TRBJ1-1, with TRBD1 matching over 8 bases. The junction had 12 bases not matched to a gene; V was cut back by 5 bases and J by 1 base. CDR1 is MNHEY, CDR2 SMNVEV, per germline (reference sequence). The CDR3 covers 17 residues. The CDR3 region has the DNA TGTGCCAGCAGTCCCATTTACAGGGGGATAAGGAACACTGAAGCTTTCTTT. It encodes CASSPIYRGIRNTEAFF.

This clonotype was seen a handful of times. This chain connects TRBV11-2 to TRBJ2-2; D is unresolved. This CDR3 comprises 12 residues. Germline CDR1 is SGHAT and CDR2 is FQNNGV. With 6 bases removed from V and 9 bases from J, the gap between germline ends came to 11 bases. CDR3 DNA sequence: TGTGCCAGCAGACGATCAGGCTGGGAGCTGTTTTTT. Its translation: CASRRSGWELFF.

The chain recombines TRBV12-3 or TRBV12-4 with TRBJ2-1, with 10 bases aligning to TRBD2. CDR3 size: 16 residues. Germline trimming cut 10 bases from V and 4 bases from J; bases unmatched to any gene: 13. The CDR3 reads CANGLAGEGGYNEQFF. CDR3 nucleotides: TGTGCCAACGGGCTAGCGGGAGAGGGGGGTTACAATGAGCAGTTCTTC.

The J gene is TRBJ2-2, the V gene TRBV29-1; 9 nucleotides agree with TRBD1. Germline V CDR1 and CDR2: SQVTM, ANQGSEA. The CDR3 covers 15 residues. J gave up 5 bases and V 7 bases, and 11 bases lay outside the gene matches. This CDR3 is CSGAPGQGETGELFF. In nucleotides, the CDR3 is TGCAGCGGCGCCCCGGGACAGGGTGAAACCGGGGAGCTGTTTTTT.

The V and J genes are TRBV4-1 and TRBJ1-1, with 7 bases that match TRBD1. V was pared by 2 bases and J by 1 base, with 10 bases of the junction left unmatched. Germline-derived CDR1 and CDR2 are MGHRA and YSYEKL. The CDR3 is made up of 17 amino acids. In DNA, the CDR3 is TGCGCCAGCAGCCAACCGACAGGGAGGGTGGCGAACACTGAAGCTTTCTTT. It encodes CASSQPTGRVANTEAFF.